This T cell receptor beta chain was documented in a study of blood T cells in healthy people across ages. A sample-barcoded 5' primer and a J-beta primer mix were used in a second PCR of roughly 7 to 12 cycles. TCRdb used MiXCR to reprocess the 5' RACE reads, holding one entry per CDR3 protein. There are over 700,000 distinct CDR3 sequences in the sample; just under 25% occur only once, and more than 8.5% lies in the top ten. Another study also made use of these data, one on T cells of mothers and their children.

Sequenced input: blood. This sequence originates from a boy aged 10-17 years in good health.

The CDR3 nucleotides are TGTGCCAGCAGTTTTGGGACAGGGGGCTTTGAGCAGTTCTTC. Amino acid sequence: CASSFGTGGFEQFF. This chain links TRBV12-3 or TRBV12-4 with TRBJ2-1; 12 nucleotides agree with TRBD1. V lost 3 bases, J lost 9 bases, and 3 bases stayed unmatched. The CDR3 loop spans 14 amino acids.